One and the same sample provided the 23 T cell receptor beta chains below, sequenced in a study of shared clonotypes between healthy human individuals. The repertoire was sequenced with immunoSEQ multiplex PCR; TCRdb's copy has only in-frame clones and lacks some. The sample shows approximately 2.1 million clones, over 90% of them seen only once. Source material: naive CD4+ T cells from PBMCs. Subset given: CD45RA+ positively selected. The receptor set was obtained from a man aged 18-30 years in good health. Some clones in this sample may be carry-over from other donors' samples.

The table lists this clone with a few counts. The chain is built from TRBV19 and TRBJ1-2; a weak D match, TRBD1 (5 bases). The CDR3 contains 14 residues. Trimming took off 3 bases at V and 4 bases at J, with 12 bases between the two ends. The V gene's germline CDR1 is LNHDA and CDR2 SQIVND (reference sequence). The DNA for the CDR3 is TGTGCCAGTAGTATCGGTTTTGGGGCCTATGGCTACACCTTC. It translates to CASSIGFGAYGYTF. The full variable domain, with the rest looked up from reference TRBV19 and TRBJ1-2, is DGGITQSPKYLFRKEGQNVTLSCEQNLNHDAMYWYRQDPGQGLRLIYYSQIVNDFQKGDIAEGYSVSREKKESFPLTVTSAQKNPTAFYLCASSIGFGAYGYTFGSGTRLTVV.

CDR3 coding DNA: TGTGCCAGCTCACTAATGGGGACGGACGATGGCTACACCTTC. This encodes CASSLMGTDDGYTF. V and J are TRBV18 and TRBJ1-2; tentatively, D is TRBD1 (5 bases). This CDR3 has 14 residues. From germline, CDR1 is KGHSH and CDR2 LQKENI. V lost 4 bases, J lost 6 bases, and 15 bases lay in between.

Comment on this clone: A read error may produce the germline difference seen at one junction end. This chain links TRBV2 with TRBJ2-1; D may correspond to TRBD1 or TRBD2 (7 bases each). The CDR3 has 13 residues. CDR1 and CDR2 (germline): SNHLY, FYNNEI. CDR3 sequence reads: CVQGGSSYNEQFF. The CDR3 bases are TGCGTTCAGGGGGGGAGCTCCTACAATGAGCAGTTCTTC. Full variable domain (remainder filled in from reference TRBV2 and TRBJ2-1): EPEVTQTPSHQVTQMGQEVILRCVPISNHLYFYWYRQILGQKVEFLVSFYNNEISEKSEIFDDQFSVERPDGSNFTLKIRSTKLEDSAMYFCVQGGSSYNEQFFGPGTRLTVL.

The chain carries TRBV5-1 and TRBJ2-6; D gene unclear. Germline V gives CDR1 SGHRS, CDR2 YFSETQ. The CDR3 spans 14 residues. Trimming took 4 bases from V and 3 from J, leaving 8 bases between them. CDR3 bases: TGCGCCAGCAGCGCCAGTATTGGGGCCAACGTCCTGACTTTC. This sequence encodes CASSASIGANVLTF.

The chain employs TRBV28 and TRBJ2-2; 9 positions agree with TRBD1. The CDR3 has 16 amino acids. The germline CDR1 and CDR2 sequences are MDHEN and SYDVKM. V lost 5 bases, J lost 7 bases, and 11 bases stayed unmatched. The CDR3 here is CASSPGGTGINGELFF. In DNA form, the CDR3 reads TGTGCCAGCAGTCCTGGAGGGACAGGGATAAACGGGGAGCTGTTTTTT.

V usage is TRBV6-6 and J usage is TRBJ2-1; D uncertain. Trimming stripped 7 bases from V and 10 bases from J, with 11 bases between. The CDR3 is made up of 11 amino acids. Germline assignment: CDR1 MNHNY and CDR2 SVGAGI (reference sequence). This CDR3 is CASTRAFEQFF. CDR3 sequence (DNA): TGTGCCAGCACCCGAGCCTTCGAGCAGTTCTTC.

This clone has more than one count but fewer than ten. Other nucleotide sequences in the sample specify the same CDR3. This sequence joins TRBV9 and TRBJ1-1; possible D gene TRBD1, 6 bases. This CDR3 has 14 residues. Germline loops: CDR1 SGDLS, CDR2 YYNGEE. Deletions cut 2 bases from V and 2 bases from J, with 10 bases between. The chain's CDR3 is CASSVTGYNTEAFF. CDR3 DNA sequence: TGTGCCAGCAGCGTGACAGGTTATAACACTGAAGCTTTCTTT.

The V call is TRBV11-2, the J call TRBJ2-1; unclear D gene. The germline gives CDR1 SGHAT, CDR2 FQNNGV. Trimming took off 5 bases at V and 2 bases at J, with 19 bases between the two ends. The CDR3 is 17 amino acids. CDR3 sequence: CASSTLSWYPAYNEQFF. CDR3 coding DNA: TGTGCCAGCAGCACATTAAGTTGGTACCCCGCCTACAATGAGCAGTTCTTC.

This clone has a single count. The chain employs TRBV6-5 and TRBJ1-2; D is ambiguous. The CDR3 totals 12 residues. From germline, CDR1 is MNHEY and CDR2 SVGAGI. V dropped 5 bases and J dropped 8 bases, with 12 bases sitting between them. The CDR3 region has the DNA TGTGCCAGCAGTACGCCGACCGCCGGCTACACCTTC. It specifies CASSTPTAGYTF.

Written as DNA, the CDR3 is TGTGCCAGCAGTTTTTTGGGACAGGGGGTAATTGGAGCTTTCTTT. Encoded protein: CASSFLGQGVIGAFF. The V call is TRBV28, the J call TRBJ1-1; TRBD1 matches at 11 bases. CDR3 size: 15 residues. Germline V gene lookup returns CDR1 MDHEN and CDR2 SYDVKM. The trim removed 3 bases at V and 10 bases at J, leaving 10 bases unmatched.

The rearrangement joins TRBV7-3 to TRBJ2-5, with D hard to call. CDR1 is SGHTA and CDR2 is FQGTGA in the germline V gene. This CDR3 spans 13 amino acids. Trimming removed 2 bases at V and 5 bases at J, with 9 bases between. CDR3 protein: CASSLYPWETQYF. In nucleotides, the CDR3 is TGTGCCAGCAGCTTATACCCATGGGAGACCCAGTACTTC.

The gene calls are TRBV2 and TRBJ2-7, with 10 bases that match TRBD2. V dropped 7 bases and J dropped 2; count of bases not matched to a gene: 8. The CDR3 spans 15 residues. Germline CDR1 reads SNHLY; CDR2 reads FYNNEI. CDR3 residues: CASKPGTSATYEQYF. CDR3 coding DNA: TGTGCCAGCAAACCTGGGACTAGCGCTACCTACGAGCAGTACTTC.

The rearrangement joins TRBV29-1 to TRBJ2-3; TRBD1 aligns across 8 bases. CDR1 is SQVTM, CDR2 ANQGSEA, per germline. CDR3 size: 14 residues. The junction had 13 bases not matched to a gene; V was cut back by 8 bases and J by 6 bases. The CDR3: CSTRTGYSGDTQYF. As DNA, the CDR3 is TGCAGCACGAGGACAGGGTATTCCGGGGATACGCAGTATTTT.

V and J are TRBV27 and TRBJ2-3; D unresolved. CDR1 is MNHEY and CDR2 is SMNVEV in the germline V gene (reference sequence). The length of the CDR3 is 15 residues. With 2 bases removed from V and 1 base from J, the gap between germline ends came to 10 bases. In nucleotides, the CDR3 is TGTGCCAGCAGTTTACGGGTTTATGGCACAGATACGCAGTATTTT. Its protein product is CASSLRVYGTDTQYF.

J is TRBJ2-3 and V is TRBV14, with D possibly TRBD1 on 5 matching bases. The CDR3 length is 16 residues. The germline V gene encodes CDR1 SGHDN and CDR2 FVKESK. Trimming took 0 bases from V and 2 from J, leaving 12 bases between them. CDR3 bases: TGTGCCAGCAGCCAAGATTTAGGGGCCAACACAGATACGCAGTATTTT. Translated: CASSQDLGANTDTQYF.

The chain recombines TRBV5-1 with TRBJ2-2, with 7 bases that match TRBD2. V was pared by 2 bases and J by 3 bases, with 7 bases of the junction left unmatched. This CDR3 comprises 16 residues. The V gene's germline CDR1 is SGHRS and CDR2 YFSETQ. DNA of the CDR3: TGCGCCAGCAGCTTCGGACTAGGCGGATACACCGGGGAGCTGTTTTTT. Its translation is CASSFGLGGYTGELFF.

In its sample, this clone was seen once. The J gene is TRBJ2-3, the V gene TRBV11-2; D possibly matches TRBD1 or TRBD2 (5 bases each). Germline V gene sequence: CDR1 SGHAT, CDR2 FQNNGV. This CDR3 region has 19 residues. V was cut by 5 bases and J by 6 bases, with 30 bases left in between. The CDR3 protein is CASSPRVSWGTSDFDTQYF. The CDR3 region has the DNA TGTGCCAGCAGCCCCAGGGTATCGTGGGGGACGAGCGACTTCGATACGCAGTATTTT.

The V and J genes are TRBV9 and TRBJ1-2, with a weak D call TRBD1 (6 bases). Germline values: CDR1 SGDLS, CDR2 YYNGEE. The CDR3 loop spans 16 amino acids. V shed 2 bases and J shed 8 bases, with 22 bases lying between them. CDR3 sequence reads: CASSVEHGTPAGGYTF. In DNA, the CDR3 is TGTGCCAGCAGCGTCGAACACGGGACACCCGCAGGGGGCTACACCTTC.

This chain uses TRBV7-3 with TRBJ2-2; 9 bases are a match to TRBD1. Germline CDR1 reads SGHTA; CDR2 reads FQGTGA. Losses at the gene ends were 0 bases for V and 4 bases for J; bases not matched to a gene: 9. This CDR3 has 18 amino acids. CDR3 residues: CASSLTLPDRGGTGELFF. As DNA, the CDR3 is TGTGCCAGCAGCTTAACGCTTCCGGACAGGGGAGGCACCGGGGAGCTGTTTTTT.

The V and J genes are TRBV4-2 and TRBJ2-1, with 7 bases fitting TRBD2. With 5 bases clipped from V and 5 bases from J, the junction kept 3 bases outside the gene matches. Germline-derived CDR1 and CDR2 are LGHNA and YNFKEQ. The CDR3 spans 13 residues. In DNA form, the CDR3 reads TGTGCCAGCAGCAAAACTAGCGACAATGAGCAGTTCTTC. It is translated as CASSKTSDNEQFF.

This clone was picked up one time. This chain joins TRBV5-4 and TRBJ2-2; D is tentatively TRBD1 or TRBD2 (5 bases each). V lost 3 bases and J lost 6, with 18 bases in between. The germline V gene has CDR1 SGHNT and CDR2 YYREEE (reference sequence). The CDR3 totals 16 residues. CDR3: CASSSLPGTTAGELFF. As DNA, the CDR3 is TGTGCCAGCAGCTCACTCCCAGGGACCACCGCCGGGGAGCTGTTTTTT.

The V and J genes are TRBV18 and TRBJ1-4; TRBD1 is a possible D gene (5 bases). V shed 1 base and J shed 0 bases, with 12 bases lying between them. Germline V gene data show CDR1 as KGHSH and CDR2 as LQKENI. This CDR3 region has 17 residues. The CDR3 protein is CASSPLPGGTTNEKLFF. As DNA, the CDR3 is TGTGCCAGCTCACCACTTCCCGGGGGTACAACTAATGAAAAACTGTTTTTT.

The J gene is TRBJ1-1, the V gene TRBV6-5; D not certain. Looked up from germline, CDR1 is MNHEY and CDR2 is SVGAGI. The CDR3 runs 15 residues. Trimming shortened V by 5 bases and J by 0 bases, and 13 bases separated the two germline ends. The CDR3 reads CASSVDWAMNTEAFF. The CDR3 nucleotides are TGTGCCAGCAGTGTGGATTGGGCCATGAACACTGAAGCTTTCTTT.